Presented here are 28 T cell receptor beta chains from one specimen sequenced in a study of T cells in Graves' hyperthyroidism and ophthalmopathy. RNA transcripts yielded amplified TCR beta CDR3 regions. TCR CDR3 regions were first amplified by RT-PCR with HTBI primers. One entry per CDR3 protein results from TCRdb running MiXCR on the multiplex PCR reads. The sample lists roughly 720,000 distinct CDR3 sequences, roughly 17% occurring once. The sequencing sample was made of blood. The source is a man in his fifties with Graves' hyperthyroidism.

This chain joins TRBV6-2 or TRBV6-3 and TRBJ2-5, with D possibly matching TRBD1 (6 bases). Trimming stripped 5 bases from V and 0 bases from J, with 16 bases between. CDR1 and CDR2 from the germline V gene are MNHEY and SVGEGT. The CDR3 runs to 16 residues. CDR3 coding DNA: TGTGCCAGCAGTGGCACCACAGGGTCTTACCAAGAGACCCAGTACTTC. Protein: CASSGTTGSYQETQYF.

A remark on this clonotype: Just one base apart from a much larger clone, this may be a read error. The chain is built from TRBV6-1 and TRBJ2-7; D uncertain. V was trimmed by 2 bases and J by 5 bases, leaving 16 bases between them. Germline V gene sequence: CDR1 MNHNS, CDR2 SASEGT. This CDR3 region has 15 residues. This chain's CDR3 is CASSENTEFPNEQYF. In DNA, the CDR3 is TGTGCCAGCAGTGAAAATACAGAATTCCCCAACGAGCAGTACTTC.

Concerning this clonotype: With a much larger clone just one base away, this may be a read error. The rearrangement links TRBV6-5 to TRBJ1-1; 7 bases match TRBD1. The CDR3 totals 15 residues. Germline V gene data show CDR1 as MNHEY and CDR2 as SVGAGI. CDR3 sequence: CASSYSGTANTEALF. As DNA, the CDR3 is TGTGCCAGCAGTTACTCCGGGACAGCGAACACTGAAGCTCTCTTT.

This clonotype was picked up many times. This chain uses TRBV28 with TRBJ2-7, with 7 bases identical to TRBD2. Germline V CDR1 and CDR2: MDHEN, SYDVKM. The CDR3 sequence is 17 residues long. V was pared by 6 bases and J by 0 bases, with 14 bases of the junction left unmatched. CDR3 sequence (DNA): TGTGCCAGCAGCCTCATCCGACTAGCAGGAAGCTCCTACGAGCAGTACTTC. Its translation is CASSLIRLAGSSYEQYF.

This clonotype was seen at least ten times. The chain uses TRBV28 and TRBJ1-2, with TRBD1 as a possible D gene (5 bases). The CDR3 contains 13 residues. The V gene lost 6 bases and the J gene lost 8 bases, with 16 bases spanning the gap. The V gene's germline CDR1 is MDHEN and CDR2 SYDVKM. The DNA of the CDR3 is TGTGCCAGCAGCGTACTAAGGGGTGAAGGCTACACCTTC. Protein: CASSVLRGEGYTF.

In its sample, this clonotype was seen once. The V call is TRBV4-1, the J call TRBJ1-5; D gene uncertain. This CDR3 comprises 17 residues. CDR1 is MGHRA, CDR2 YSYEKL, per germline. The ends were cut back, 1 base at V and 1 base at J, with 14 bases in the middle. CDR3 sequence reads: CASSQGRWVTSNQPQHF. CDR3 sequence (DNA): TGCGCCAGCAGCCAAGGAAGGTGGGTTACAAGCAATCAGCCCCAGCATTTT.

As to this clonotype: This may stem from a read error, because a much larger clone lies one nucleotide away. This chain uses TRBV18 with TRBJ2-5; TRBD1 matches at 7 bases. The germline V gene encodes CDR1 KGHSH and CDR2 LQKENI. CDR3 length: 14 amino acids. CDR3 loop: CASTPQGQRETQYF. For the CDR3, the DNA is TGTGCCAGCACACCACAGGGACAGCGAGAGACCCAGTACTTC.

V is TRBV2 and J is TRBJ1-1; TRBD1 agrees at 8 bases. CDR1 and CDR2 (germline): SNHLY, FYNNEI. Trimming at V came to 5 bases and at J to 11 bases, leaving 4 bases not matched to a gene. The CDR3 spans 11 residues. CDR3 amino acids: CASSFRQGAFF. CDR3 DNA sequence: TGTGCCAGCAGTTTCCGACAGGGGGCTTTCTTT. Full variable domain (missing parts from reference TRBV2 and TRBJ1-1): EPEVTQTPSHQVTQMGQEVILRCVPISNHLYFYWYRQILGQKVEFLVSFYNNEISEKSEIFDDQFSVERPDGSNFTLKIRSTKLEDSAMYFCASSFRQGAFFGQGTRLTVV.

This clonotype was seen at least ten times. The CDR3 here is CASSPRSGEGYNGYTF. The CDR3 coding sequence is TGTGCCAGCAGTCCCCGGTCGGGGGAGGGGTATAATGGCTACACCTTC. V is TRBV27 and J is TRBJ1-2; a possible D gene is TRBD1 (5 bases). The germline V gene has CDR1 MNHEY and CDR2 SMNVEV (reference sequence). CDR3 length equals 16 residues. Trimming took off 5 bases at V and 6 bases at J, with 22 bases between the two ends.

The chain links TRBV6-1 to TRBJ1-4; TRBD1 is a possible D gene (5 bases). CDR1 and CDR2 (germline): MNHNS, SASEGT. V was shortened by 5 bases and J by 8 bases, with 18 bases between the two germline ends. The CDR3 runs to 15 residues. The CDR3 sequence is CASSPFGEGPEKLFF. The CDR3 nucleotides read TGTGCCAGCAGTCCATTCGGGGAGGGGCCGGAAAAACTGTTTTTT.

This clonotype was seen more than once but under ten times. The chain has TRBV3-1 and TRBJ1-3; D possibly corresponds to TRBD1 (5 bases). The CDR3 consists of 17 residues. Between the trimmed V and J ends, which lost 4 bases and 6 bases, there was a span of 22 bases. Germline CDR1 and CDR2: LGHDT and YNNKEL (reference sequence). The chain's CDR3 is CASSPYEGALLENTIYF. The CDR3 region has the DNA TGTGCCAGCAGCCCGTACGAAGGGGCGTTACTTGAAAACACCATATATTTT.

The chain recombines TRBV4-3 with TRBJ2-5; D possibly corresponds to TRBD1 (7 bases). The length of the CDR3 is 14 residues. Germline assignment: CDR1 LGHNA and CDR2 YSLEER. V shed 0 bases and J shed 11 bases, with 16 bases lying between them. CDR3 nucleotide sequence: TGCGCCAGCAGCCAAGACAGGGGGGCCCTCAAACAGTACTTC. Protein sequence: CASSQDRGALKQYF.

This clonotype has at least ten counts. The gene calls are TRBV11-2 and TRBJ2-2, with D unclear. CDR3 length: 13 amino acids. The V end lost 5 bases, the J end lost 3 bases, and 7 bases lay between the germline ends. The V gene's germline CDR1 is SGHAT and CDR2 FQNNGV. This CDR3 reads CASSRAYTGELFF. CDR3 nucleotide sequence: TGTGCCAGCAGCAGGGCGTACACCGGGGAGCTGTTTTTT.

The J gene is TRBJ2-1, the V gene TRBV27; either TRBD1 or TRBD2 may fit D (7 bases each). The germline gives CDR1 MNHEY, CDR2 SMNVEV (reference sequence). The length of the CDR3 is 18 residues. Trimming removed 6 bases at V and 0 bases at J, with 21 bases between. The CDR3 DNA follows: TGTGCCAGCAGCACCCTCCAGGGGGGGAGAGGCTCCTACAATGAGCAGTTCTTC. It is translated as CASSTLQGGRGSYNEQFF.

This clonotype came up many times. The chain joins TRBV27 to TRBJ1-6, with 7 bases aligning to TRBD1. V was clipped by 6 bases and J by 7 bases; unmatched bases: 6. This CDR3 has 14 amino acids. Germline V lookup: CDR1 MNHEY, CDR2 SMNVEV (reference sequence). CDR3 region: CASRQGVVNSPLHF. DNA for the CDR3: TGTGCCAGCAGGCAGGGGGTGGTGAATTCACCCCTCCACTTT.

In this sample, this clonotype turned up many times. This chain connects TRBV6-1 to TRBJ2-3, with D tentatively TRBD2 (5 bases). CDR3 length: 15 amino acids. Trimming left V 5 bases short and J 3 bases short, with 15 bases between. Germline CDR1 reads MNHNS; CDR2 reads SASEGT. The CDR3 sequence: CASSRRSGMTDTQYF. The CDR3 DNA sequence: TGTGCCAGCAGTAGGAGGTCGGGGATGACAGATACGCAGTATTTT.

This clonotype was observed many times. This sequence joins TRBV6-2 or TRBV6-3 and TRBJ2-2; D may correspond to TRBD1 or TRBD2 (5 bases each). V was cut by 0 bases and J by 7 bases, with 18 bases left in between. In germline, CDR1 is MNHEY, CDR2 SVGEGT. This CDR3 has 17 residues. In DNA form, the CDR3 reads TGTGCCAGCAGTTACTCGATCGGAGAGGGGTCCATCGGGGAGCTGTTTTTT. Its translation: CASSYSIGEGSIGELFF.

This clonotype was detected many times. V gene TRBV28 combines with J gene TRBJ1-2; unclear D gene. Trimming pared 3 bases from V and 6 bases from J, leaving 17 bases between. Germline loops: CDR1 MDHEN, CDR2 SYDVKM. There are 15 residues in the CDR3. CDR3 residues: CASSFQREGIHGYTF. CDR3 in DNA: TGTGCCAGCAGTTTTCAACGAGAAGGTATCCATGGCTACACCTTC.

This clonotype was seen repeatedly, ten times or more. CDR3 sequence (DNA): TGTGCCAGCAGTTTTTCAGGGGCTAGAAACACTGAAGCTTTCTTT. Translating gives CASSFSGARNTEAFF. The chain links TRBV2 to TRBJ1-1; the D gene is possibly TRBD1 (6 bases). Trimming pared 5 bases from V and 2 bases from J, leaving 15 bases between. This CDR3 contains 15 residues. CDR1 is SNHLY and CDR2 is FYNNEI in the germline V gene.

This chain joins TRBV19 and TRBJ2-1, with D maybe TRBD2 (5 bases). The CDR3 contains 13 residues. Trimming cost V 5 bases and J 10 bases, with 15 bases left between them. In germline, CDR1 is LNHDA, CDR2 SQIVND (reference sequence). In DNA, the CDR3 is TGTGCCAGTAGTCCCCGCGGGCCTCTGGAGCAGTTCTTC. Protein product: CASSPRGPLEQFF. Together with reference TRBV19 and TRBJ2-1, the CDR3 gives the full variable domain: DGGITQSPKYLFRKEGQNVTLSCEQNLNHDAMYWYRQDPGQGLRLIYYSQIVNDFQKGDIAEGYSVSREKKESFPLTVTSAQKNPTAFYLCASSPRGPLEQFFGPGTRLTVL.

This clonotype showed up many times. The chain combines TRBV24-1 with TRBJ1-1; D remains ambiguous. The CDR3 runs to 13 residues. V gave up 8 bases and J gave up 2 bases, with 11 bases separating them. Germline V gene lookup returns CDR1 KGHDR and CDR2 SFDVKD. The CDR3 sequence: CATMDRYNTEAFF. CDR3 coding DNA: TGTGCCACCATGGACCGATACAACACTGAAGCTTTCTTT.

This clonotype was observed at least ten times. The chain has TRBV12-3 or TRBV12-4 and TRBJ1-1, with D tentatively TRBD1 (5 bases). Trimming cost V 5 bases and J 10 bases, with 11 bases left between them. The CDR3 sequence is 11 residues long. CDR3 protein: CASSQGTIAFF. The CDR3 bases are TGTGCCAGCAGTCAAGGGACTATAGCTTTCTTT.

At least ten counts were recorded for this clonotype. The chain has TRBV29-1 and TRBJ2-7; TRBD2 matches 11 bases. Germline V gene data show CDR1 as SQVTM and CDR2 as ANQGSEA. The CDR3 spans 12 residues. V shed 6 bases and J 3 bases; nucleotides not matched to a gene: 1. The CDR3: CSVGTSGYEQYF. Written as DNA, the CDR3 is TGCAGCGTCGGGACTAGCGGCTACGAGCAGTACTTC.

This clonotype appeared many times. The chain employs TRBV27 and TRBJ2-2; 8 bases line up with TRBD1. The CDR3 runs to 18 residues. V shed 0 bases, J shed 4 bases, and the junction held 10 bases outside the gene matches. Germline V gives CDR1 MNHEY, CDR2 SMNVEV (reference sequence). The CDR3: CASSLSKFRTGITGELFF. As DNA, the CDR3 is TGTGCCAGCAGTTTATCGAAGTTTCGGACAGGGATCACCGGGGAGCTGTTTTTT.

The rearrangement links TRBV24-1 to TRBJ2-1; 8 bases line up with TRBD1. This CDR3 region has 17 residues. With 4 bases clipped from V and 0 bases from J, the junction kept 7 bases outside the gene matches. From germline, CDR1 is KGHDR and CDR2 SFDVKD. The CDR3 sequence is CATSDGRTGSSYNEQFF. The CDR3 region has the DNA TGTGCCACCAGTGACGGCCGGACAGGGTCCTCCTACAATGAGCAGTTCTTC.

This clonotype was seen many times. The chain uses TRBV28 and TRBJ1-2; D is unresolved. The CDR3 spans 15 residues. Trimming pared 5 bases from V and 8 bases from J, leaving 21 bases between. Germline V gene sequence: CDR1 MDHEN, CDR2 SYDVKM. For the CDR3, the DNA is TGTGCCAGCAGTCTCCGATCAGGCCTCCTGAGGGGCTACACCTTC. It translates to CASSLRSGLLRGYTF.

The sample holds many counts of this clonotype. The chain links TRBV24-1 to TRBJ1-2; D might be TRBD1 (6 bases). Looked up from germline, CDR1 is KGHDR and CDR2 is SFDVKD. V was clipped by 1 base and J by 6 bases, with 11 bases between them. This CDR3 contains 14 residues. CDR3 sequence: CATSDFQGKDGYTF. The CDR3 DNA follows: TGTGCCACCAGTGATTTCCAGGGGAAGGATGGCTACACCTTC.

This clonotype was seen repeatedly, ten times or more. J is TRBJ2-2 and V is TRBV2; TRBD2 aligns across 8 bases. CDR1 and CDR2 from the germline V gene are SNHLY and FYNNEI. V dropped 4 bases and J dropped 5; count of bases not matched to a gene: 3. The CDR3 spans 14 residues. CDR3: CASSGGTRTGELFF. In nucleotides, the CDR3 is TGTGCCAGCAGTGGAGGGACTAGAACCGGGGAGCTGTTTTTT.